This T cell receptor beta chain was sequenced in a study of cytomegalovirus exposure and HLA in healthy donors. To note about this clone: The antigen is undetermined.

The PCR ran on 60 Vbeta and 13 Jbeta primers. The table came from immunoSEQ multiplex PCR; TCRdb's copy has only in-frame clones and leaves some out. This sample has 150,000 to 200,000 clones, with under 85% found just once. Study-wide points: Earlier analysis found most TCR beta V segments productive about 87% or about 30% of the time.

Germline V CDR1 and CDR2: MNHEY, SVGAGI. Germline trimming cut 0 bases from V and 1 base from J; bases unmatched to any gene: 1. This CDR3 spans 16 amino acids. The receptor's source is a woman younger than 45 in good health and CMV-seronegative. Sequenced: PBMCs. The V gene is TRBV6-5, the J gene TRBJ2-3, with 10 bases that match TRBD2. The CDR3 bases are TGTGCCAGCAGTTACTCGCTAGCGGGGGGCACAGATACGCAGTATTTT. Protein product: CASSYSLAGGTDTQYF.